These T cell receptor beta chains were read from a single sample in a study of blood T cell repertoires in COVID-19. Repertoires were generated with immunoSEQ multiplex PCR, while TCRdb's copy carries only in-frame clones and drops some. The sample contains approximately 260,000 clones, 86% of which appear only once. The specimen was PBMCs or T cells enriched from blood (not recorded which). The receptor set was obtained from a woman aged 40 to 50 with acute COVID-19. CDR3s include the opening cysteine and the closing phenylalanine or tryptophan. Fields, in order: D gene, clone size, CDR3 length, J gene, V gene, CDR3 protein, CDR3 DNA. A D gene is named only where the DNA matches it firmly. The size field is filled for only some rows; it gives once, few, many or a size class.

>NA|NA|16|TRBJ1-1|TRBV29-1
CSVRVGAGLMNTEAFF
TGCAGCGTTCGAGTGGGGGCCGGTCTAATGAACACTGAAGCTTTCTTT
>TRBD1|NA|15|TRBJ2-7|TRBV9
CASSFPGTGAYEQYF
TGTGCCAGCAGCTTCCCCGGGACAGGGGCCTACGAGCAGTACTTC
>TRBD2|once|15|TRBJ2-1|TRBV13
CASSLLAGGPNEQFF
TGTGCCAGCAGTCTTCTAGCGGGAGGGCCCAATGAGCAGTTCTTC
>TRBD1|NA|13|TRBJ2-7|TRBV28
CASGSAGGDEQYF
TGTGCCAGCGGAAGCGCAGGGGGCGACGAGCAGTACTTC
>NA|NA|13|TRBJ2-1|TRBV11-3
CASSLNVATEQFF
TGTGCCAGCAGCTTAAACGTGGCAACAGAGCAGTTCTTC
>TRBD2|NA|14|TRBJ2-7|TRBV11-2
CASSRVAGPYEQYF
TGTGCCAGCAGCCGCGTAGCGGGACCCTACGAGCAGTACTTC
>TRBD2|NA|15|TRBJ2-7|TRBV5-1
CASSLGGSGSREQYF
TGCGCCAGCAGCTTGGGAGGTAGCGGGAGTCGCGAGCAGTACTTC
>TRBD1|NA|13|TRBJ1-5|TRBV19
CASSISGGQPQHF
TGTGCCAGTAGTATCTCAGGGGGTCAGCCCCAGCATTTT
>TRBD2|NA|15|TRBJ2-1|TRBV7-8
CASRKTSGIENEQFF
TGTGCCAGCAGAAAGACTAGCGGGATTGAAAATGAGCAGTTCTTC
>NA|NA|14|TRBJ2-1|TRBV5-5
CASSLYGLYNEQFF
TGTGCCAGCAGCTTGTACGGACTATACAATGAGCAGTTCTTC
>TRBD2|NA|14|TRBJ2-7|TRBV11-2
CASSQAGGSYEQYF
TGTGCCAGCAGCCAAGCGGGAGGCTCCTACGAGCAGTACTTC
>NA|NA|14|TRBJ1-1|TRBV28
CASSPLAGNTEAFF
TGTGCCAGCAGTCCCCTGGCGGGGAACACTGAAGCTTTCTTT
>TRBD2|NA|18|TRBJ2-2|TRBV9
CASSVGGAAGVLAGELFF
TGTGCCAGCAGCGTTGGGGGGGCAGCGGGAGTTCTTGCCGGGGAGCTGTTTTTT
>TRBD1|NA|14|TRBJ2-7|TRBV7-7
CASSLGTGAYEQYF
TGTGCTAGCAGCTTAGGGACAGGAGCCTACGAGCAGTACTTC
>NA|NA|12|TRBJ2-5|TRBV2
CASSRTLETQYF
TGTGCCAGCAGTCGTACTTTGGAGACCCAGTACTTC
>NA|NA|15|TRBJ2-3|TRBV6-1
CASREGQTSTDTQYF
TGTGCCAGCAGAGAAGGTCAGACTAGCACAGATACGCAGTATTTT
>TRBD1|NA|17|TRBJ1-4|TRBV11-3
CASSLDQGGATNEKLFF
TGTGCCAGCAGCTTAGATCAAGGGGGCGCAACTAATGAAAAACTGTTTTTT
>NA|few|14|TRBJ2-7|TRBV11-1
CASSLGDRIYEQYF
TGTGCCAGCAGCTTAGGCGACAGGATCTACGAGCAGTACTTC
>NA|once|16|TRBJ1-6|TRBV15
CATSRDLGAQNSPLHF
TGTGCCACCAGCAGAGATTTGGGGGCCCAGAATTCACCCCTCCACTTT
>NA|NA|12|TRBJ2-3|TRBV6-2/TRBV6-3
CASSSTTDTQYF
TGTGCCAGCAGTTCGACTACAGATACGCAGTATTTT
>TRBD1|NA|15|TRBJ2-1|TRBV3-1/TRBV3-2
CASSDQGASYNEQFF
TGTGCCAGCAGCGATCAGGGGGCCTCCTACAATGAGCAGTTCTTC
>TRBD1|NA|15|TRBJ2-5|TRBV29-1
CSVESGTGPQETQYF
TGCAGCGTTGAATCCGGGACAGGTCCCCAAGAGACCCAGTACTTC
>TRBD1|NA|17|TRBJ1-5|TRBV18
CASSPKSGQDSNQPQHF
TGTGCCAGCTCACCAAAATCGGGACAGGATAGCAATCAGCCCCAGCATTTT
>NA|NA|13|TRBJ2-5|TRBV28
CASTRTDQETQYF
TGTGCCAGCACCCGGACAGATCAAGAGACCCAGTACTTC
>TRBD1|NA|15|TRBJ1-3|TRBV18
CASSPVTGAGNTIYF
TGTGCCAGCTCACCAGTAACAGGGGCTGGAAACACCATATATTTT
>NA|NA|14|TRBJ1-2|TRBV5-1
CASSLAGVDYGYTF
TGCGCCAGCAGCTTGGCAGGGGTAGACTATGGCTACACCTTC
>TRBD2|NA|16|TRBJ2-5|TRBV11-3
CASSLGLLAEEETQYF
TGTGCCAGCAGCTTAGGTCTACTAGCGGAAGAAGAGACCCAGTACTTC
>NA|NA|14|TRBJ1-4|TRBV9
CASSGAGLYEKLFF
TGTGCCAGCAGCGGGGCGGGGCTGTATGAAAAACTGTTTTTT
>TRBD2|NA|15|TRBJ2-5|TRBV7-9
CASSSTTSTGETQYF
TGTGCCAGCAGCTCCACGACTAGCACGGGGGAGACCCAGTACTTC
>NA|NA|14|TRBJ1-5|TRBV15
CATSRGDTSQPQHF
TGTGCCACCAGCAGAGGGGACACGAGTCAGCCCCAGCATTTT
>NA|NA|18|TRBJ2-2|TRBV27
CASSPRPQGFGDTGELFF
TGTGCCAGCAGCCCAAGGCCCCAGGGATTTGGGGACACCGGGGAGCTGTTTTTT
>NA|NA|13|TRBJ1-1|TRBV11-1
CASSLFGETEAFF
TGTGCCAGCAGCTTATTTGGAGAAACTGAAGCTTTCTTT
>NA|NA|15|TRBJ2-7|TRBV4-1
CASSQTAGYTYEQYF
TGCGCCAGCAGCCAAACGGCAGGGTACACCTACGAGCAGTACTTC
>NA|NA|15|TRBJ1-2|TRBV7-2
CASSPRGQGRDGYTF
TGTGCCAGCAGCCCTCGGGGTCAGGGGAGGGATGGCTACACCTTC
>TRBD1|NA|14|TRBJ1-2|TRBV27
CASSLGDRGFSVSF
TGTGCCAGCAGTTTAGGGGACAGGGGTTTCTCCGTCTCCTTC
>TRBD2|few|15|TRBJ2-7|TRBV5-6
CASSPGLAGVYEQYF
TGTGCCAGCAGCCCCGGACTAGCGGGAGTTTACGAGCAGTACTTC
>TRBD1|NA|16|TRBJ1-3|TRBV5-5
CASSLVRTGSGNTIYF
TGTGCCAGCAGCTTGGTTAGGACAGGGTCTGGAAACACCATATATTTT
>NA|NA|16|TRBJ2-7|TRBV14
CASSPINLLQPYEQYF
TGTGCCAGCAGCCCCATAAACCTACTCCAACCCTACGAGCAGTACTTC
>TRBD2|NA|17|TRBJ2-7|TRBV11-3
CASSKRTSGRDSGEQYF
TGTGCCAGCAGCAAGCGGACTAGCGGGAGAGACTCTGGCGAGCAGTACTTC
>TRBD1|NA|14|TRBJ2-7|TRBV11-2
CASSSETGIYEQYF
TGTGCCAGCAGCTCCGAGACAGGGATCTACGAGCAGTACTTC
>NA|NA|15|TRBJ2-1|TRBV7-2
CASSLAGEFLYEQFF
TGTGCCAGCAGCTTAGCGGGAGAGTTCTTGTATGAGCAGTTCTTC
>TRBD2|NA|14|TRBJ2-1|TRBV3-1/TRBV3-2
CASSRLAGSNEQFF
TGTGCCAGCAGCCGACTAGCGGGATCTAATGAGCAGTTCTTC
>NA|NA|17|TRBJ1-1|TRBV7-9
CASSTTRLGRGGTEAFF
TGTGCCAGCAGTACAACCCGGTTAGGGCGCGGAGGCACTGAAGCTTTCTTT
>TRBD1|NA|15|TRBJ1-4|TRBV6-1
CASSEPGQGDEKLFF
TGTGCCAGCAGTGAGCCGGGACAGGGGGATGAAAAACTGTTTTTT
>TRBD2|NA|15|TRBJ2-5|TRBV10-1
CASSETSGDQETQYF
TGCGCCAGCAGTGAGACTAGCGGGGACCAAGAGACCCAGTACTTC
>NA|NA|14|TRBJ2-7|TRBV7-9
CASSQSGYFYEQYF
TGTGCCAGCAGCCAAAGCGGTTACTTCTACGAGCAGTACTTC